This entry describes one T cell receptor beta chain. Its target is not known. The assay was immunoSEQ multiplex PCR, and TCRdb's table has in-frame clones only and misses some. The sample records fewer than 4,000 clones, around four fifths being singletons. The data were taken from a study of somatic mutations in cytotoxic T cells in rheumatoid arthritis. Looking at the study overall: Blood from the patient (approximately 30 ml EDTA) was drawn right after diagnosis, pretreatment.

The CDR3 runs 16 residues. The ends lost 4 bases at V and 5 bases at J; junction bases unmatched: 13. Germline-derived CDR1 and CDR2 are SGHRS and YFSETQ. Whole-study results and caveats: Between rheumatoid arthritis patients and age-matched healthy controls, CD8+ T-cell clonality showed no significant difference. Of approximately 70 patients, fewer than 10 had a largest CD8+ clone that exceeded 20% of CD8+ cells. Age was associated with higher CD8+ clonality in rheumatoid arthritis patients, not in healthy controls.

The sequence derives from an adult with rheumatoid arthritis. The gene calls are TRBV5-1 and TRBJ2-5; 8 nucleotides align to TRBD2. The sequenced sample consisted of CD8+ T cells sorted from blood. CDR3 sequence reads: CASSPPEQRGRETQYF. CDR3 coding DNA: TGCGCCAGCAGCCCGCCCGAGCAGCGGGGGCGGGAGACCCAGTACTTC. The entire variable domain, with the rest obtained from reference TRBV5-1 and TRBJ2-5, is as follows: KAGVTQTPRYLIKTRGQQVTLSCSPISGHRSVSWYQQTPGQGLQFLFEYFSETQRNKGNFPGRFSGRQFSNSRSEMNVSTLELGDSALYLCASSPPEQRGRETQYFGPGTRLLVL.